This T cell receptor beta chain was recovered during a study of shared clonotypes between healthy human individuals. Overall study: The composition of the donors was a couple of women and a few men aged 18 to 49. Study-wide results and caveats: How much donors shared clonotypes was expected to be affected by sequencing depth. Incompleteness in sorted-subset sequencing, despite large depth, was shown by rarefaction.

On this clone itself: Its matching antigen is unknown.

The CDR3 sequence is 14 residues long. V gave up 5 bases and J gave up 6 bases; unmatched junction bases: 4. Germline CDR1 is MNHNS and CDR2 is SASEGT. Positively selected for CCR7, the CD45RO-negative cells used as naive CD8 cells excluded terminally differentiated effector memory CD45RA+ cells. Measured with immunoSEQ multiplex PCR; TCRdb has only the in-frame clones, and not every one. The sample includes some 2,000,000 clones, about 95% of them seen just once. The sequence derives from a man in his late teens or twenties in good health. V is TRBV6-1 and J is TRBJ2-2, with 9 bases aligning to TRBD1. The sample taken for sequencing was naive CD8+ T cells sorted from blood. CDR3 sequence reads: CASSPGTGPGELFF. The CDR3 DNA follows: TGTGCCAGCAGTCCCGGGACAGGGCCCGGGGAGCTGTTTTTT.